This entry lists 17 T cell receptor beta chains sequenced from one sample in a study of shared clonotypes between healthy human individuals. Only in-frame clones appear in the TCRdb table, and some are missing; sequencing was by immunoSEQ multiplex PCR. The repertoire holds roughly 1.5 million clones, with approximately 98% as singletons. Sequenced: naive CD4+ T cells sorted from blood. Subset in this sample: CD45RA+ positively selected. The source is a man under 40 in good health.

The chain combines TRBV2 with TRBJ2-7, with D maybe TRBD2 (7 bases). In germline, CDR1 is SNHLY, CDR2 FYNNEI. V was clipped by 8 bases and J by 3 bases, with 29 bases between them. This CDR3 spans 18 amino acids. In nucleotides, the CDR3 is TGTGCCAGCGGGGGGGCAGCCAGCTTCTACTCCAACTTCTACGAGCAGTACTTC. It codes for CASGGAASFYSNFYEQYF.

A single count supports this clone. The chain has TRBV19 and TRBJ1-5; D remains unclear. V was cut by 3 bases and J by 4 bases, with 10 bases left in between. This CDR3 has 14 residues. Per the germline V gene, CDR1 is LNHDA and CDR2 is SQIVND (reference sequence). The CDR3 spells CASSIFGLNQPQHF. The CDR3 coding sequence is TGTGCCAGTAGTATTTTCGGCTTAAATCAGCCCCAGCATTTT.

The DNA of the CDR3 is TGTGCCAGCACGGGACAGGGGACCTCCACCGGGGAGCTGTTTTTT. Translation: CASTGQGTSTGELFF. The chain combines TRBV7-2 with TRBJ2-2, with 10 bases identical to TRBD1. The CDR3 has 15 residues. The V and J ends lost 7 bases and 4 bases, in that order; junction bases with no gene match: 6. In germline, CDR1 is SGHTA, CDR2 FQGNSA.

The chain uses TRBV7-2 and TRBJ2-1; 11 bases are shared with TRBD2. From germline, CDR1 is SGHTA and CDR2 FQGNSA. There are 18 residues in the CDR3. Trimming at V came to 5 bases and at J to 4 bases, leaving 13 bases not matched to a gene. CDR3 loop: CASSIEALAGGQYNEQFF. In DNA, the CDR3 is TGTGCCAGCAGCATAGAGGCCCTAGCGGGAGGACAGTACAATGAGCAGTTCTTC. The full variable domain, with the rest looked up from reference TRBV7-2 and TRBJ2-1, is GAGVSQSPSNKVTEKGKDVELRCDPISGHTALYWYRQSLGQGLEFLIYFQGNSAPDKSGLPSDRFSAERTGGSVSTLTIQRTQQEDSAVYLCASSIEALAGGQYNEQFFGPGTRLTVL.

The genes are TRBV11-2 and TRBJ2-1; TRBD1 agrees at 7 bases. CDR3 length: 16 amino acids. The junction had 5 bases not matched to a gene; V was cut back by 1 base and J by 2 bases. CDR1 and CDR2 (germline): SGHAT, FQNNGV. CDR3 coding DNA: TGTGCCAGCAGCTTAGGCAACAGGGGTCCCTACAATGAGCAGTTCTTC. This translates into CASSLGNRGPYNEQFF.

The CDR3 loop is CAISTYNEQFF. CDR3 DNA: TGTGCCATCAGTACATACAATGAGCAGTTCTTC. The genes are TRBV10-3 and TRBJ2-1; D unresolved. The ends were cut back, 5 bases at V and 4 bases at J, with 3 bases in the middle. Germline lookup yields CDR1 ENHRY and CDR2 SYGVKD. CDR3 length equals 11 residues.

A note on this clone: Other DNA sequences in this sample translate to the same CDR3. The J gene is TRBJ2-1, the V gene TRBV7-2, with TRBD1 as a possible D gene (5 bases). The V end lost 1 base, the J end lost 7 bases, and 8 bases lay between the germline ends. The CDR3 runs 13 residues. Germline loops: CDR1 SGHTA, CDR2 FQGNSA. CDR3 nucleotides: TGTGCCAGCAGCTTAGTAGGGGTAAATGAGCAGTTCTTC. Its protein product is CASSLVGVNEQFF.

The chain employs TRBV28 and TRBJ2-4; 9 bases agree with TRBD2. The J segment lost 9 bases and the V segment lost 6 bases, leaving 12 bases of the junction unmatched. This CDR3 has 15 residues. Germline loops: CDR1 MDHEN, CDR2 SYDVKM. The CDR3 sequence: CASSRIAGDGSIQYF. DNA of the CDR3: TGTGCCAGCAGCCGGATAGCGGGAGATGGGAGCATTCAGTACTTC.

This chain links TRBV9 with TRBJ2-3; 7 positions agree with TRBD2. J gave up 3 bases and V 4 bases, and 11 bases lay outside the gene matches. The CDR3 covers 16 residues. The germline gives CDR1 SGDLS, CDR2 YYNGEE. The DNA of the CDR3 is TGTGCCAGCAGCCCGCGTTGGGCGGGAGAGACAGATACGCAGTATTTT. It encodes CASSPRWAGETDTQYF. The full variable domain, rest sourced from reference TRBV9 and TRBJ2-3, is DSGVTQTPKHLITATGQRVTLRCSPRSGDLSVYWYQQSLDQGLQFLIQYYNGEERAKGNILERFSAQQFPDLHSELNLSSLELGDSALYFCASSPRWAGETDTQYFGPGTRLTVL.

V is TRBV7-2 and J is TRBJ2-5; D is undetermined. V lost 5 bases and J lost 3, with 16 bases in between. Germline assignment: CDR1 SGHTA and CDR2 FQGNSA. The CDR3 contains 15 residues. The CDR3 DNA reads as TGTGCCAGCAGCCGGTCTCTAGTCCTTAAAGAGACCCAGTACTTC. It encodes CASSRSLVLKETQYF.

This chain links TRBV2 with TRBJ2-1; D is possibly TRBD1 (5 bases). Trimming removed 4 bases at V and 7 bases at J, with 8 bases between. The CDR3 is 12 amino acids. The germline V gene has CDR1 SNHLY and CDR2 FYNNEI. The CDR3 DNA is TGTGCCAGCAGTGGACAGTGGAATGAGCAGTTCTTC. It encodes CASSGQWNEQFF.

This clone was picked up a small number of times. This rearrangement joins TRBV6-1 to TRBJ1-2; no clear D. Germline V lookup: CDR1 MNHNS, CDR2 SASEGT. Trimming removed 7 bases at V and 0 bases at J, with 12 bases between. The CDR3 sequence is 14 residues long. CDR3 protein: CASTLVGTNYGYTF. CDR3 in DNA: TGTGCCAGCACCCTGGTGGGGACTAACTATGGCTACACCTTC.

The chain carries TRBV28 and TRBJ1-4; D is uncertain. Between the trimmed V and J ends, which lost 4 bases and 10 bases, there was a span of 4 bases. Per germline, CDR1 MDHEN and CDR2 SYDVKM. The CDR3 consists of 10 residues. The CDR3 DNA reads TGTGCCAGCAGTTCTCGAAAACTGTTTTTT. Protein product: CASSSRKLFF.

The V gene is TRBV5-1, the J gene TRBJ1-3; a weak D match, TRBD1 (5 bases). Germline loops: CDR1 SGHRS, CDR2 YFSETQ. With 0 bases removed from V and 0 bases from J, the gap between germline ends came to 10 bases. The CDR3 loop spans 16 amino acids. DNA of the CDR3: TGCGCCAGCAGCTTGGCCCAGGGATTCTCTGGAAACACCATATATTTT. Translation gives CASSLAQGFSGNTIYF.

V and J are TRBV7-2 and TRBJ1-4; a possible D gene is TRBD1 (6 bases). V was shortened by 5 bases and J by 12 bases, with 19 bases between the two germline ends. From germline, CDR1 is SGHTA and CDR2 FQGNSA. The CDR3 loop spans 14 amino acids. The chain's CDR3 is CASSQGSGVFELFF. The CDR3 nucleotides read TGTGCCAGCAGCCAGGGGTCAGGGGTCTTCGAACTGTTTTTT.

The chain is built from TRBV6-1 and TRBJ1-4; a weak D match, TRBD1 (6 bases). The germline V and J ends were trimmed by 5 bases and 4 bases, with 14 bases remaining between them. Per germline, CDR1 MNHNS and CDR2 SASEGT. There are 15 residues in the CDR3. CDR3 nucleotides: TGTGCCAGCAGTTGGGGAGGGGGTTTTAATGAAAAACTGTTTTTT. It translates to CASSWGGGFNEKLFF.

The rearrangement links TRBV27 to TRBJ2-7; D assignment may be TRBD1 or TRBD2 (5 bases each). Germline-derived CDR1 and CDR2 are MNHEY and SMNVEV (reference sequence). Trimming took 5 bases from V and 0 from J, leaving 20 bases between them. The CDR3 covers 17 residues. The CDR3 sequence is CASSPLTGRLISYEQYF. The CDR3 bases are TGTGCCAGCAGTCCGCTGACGGGGCGCCTAATCTCCTACGAGCAGTACTTC.